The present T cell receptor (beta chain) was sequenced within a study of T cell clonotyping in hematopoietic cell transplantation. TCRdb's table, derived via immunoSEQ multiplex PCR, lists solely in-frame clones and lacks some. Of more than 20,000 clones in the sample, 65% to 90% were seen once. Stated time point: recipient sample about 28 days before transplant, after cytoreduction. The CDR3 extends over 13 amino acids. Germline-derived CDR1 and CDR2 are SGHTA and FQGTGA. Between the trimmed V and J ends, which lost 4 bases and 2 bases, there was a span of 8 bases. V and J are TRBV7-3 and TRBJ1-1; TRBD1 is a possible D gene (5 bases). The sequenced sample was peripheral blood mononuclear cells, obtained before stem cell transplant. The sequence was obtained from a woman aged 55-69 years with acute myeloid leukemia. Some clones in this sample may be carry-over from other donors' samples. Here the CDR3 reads CASSSGHNTEAFF. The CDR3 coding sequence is TGTGCCAGCAGCTCCGGACATAACACTGAAGCTTTCTTT. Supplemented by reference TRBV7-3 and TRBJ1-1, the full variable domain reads GAGVSQTPSNKVTEKGKYVELRCDPISGHTALYWYRQSLGQGPEFLIYFQGTGAADDSGLPNDRFFAVRPEGSVSTLKIQRTERGDSAVYLCASSSGHNTEAFFGQGTRLTVV.